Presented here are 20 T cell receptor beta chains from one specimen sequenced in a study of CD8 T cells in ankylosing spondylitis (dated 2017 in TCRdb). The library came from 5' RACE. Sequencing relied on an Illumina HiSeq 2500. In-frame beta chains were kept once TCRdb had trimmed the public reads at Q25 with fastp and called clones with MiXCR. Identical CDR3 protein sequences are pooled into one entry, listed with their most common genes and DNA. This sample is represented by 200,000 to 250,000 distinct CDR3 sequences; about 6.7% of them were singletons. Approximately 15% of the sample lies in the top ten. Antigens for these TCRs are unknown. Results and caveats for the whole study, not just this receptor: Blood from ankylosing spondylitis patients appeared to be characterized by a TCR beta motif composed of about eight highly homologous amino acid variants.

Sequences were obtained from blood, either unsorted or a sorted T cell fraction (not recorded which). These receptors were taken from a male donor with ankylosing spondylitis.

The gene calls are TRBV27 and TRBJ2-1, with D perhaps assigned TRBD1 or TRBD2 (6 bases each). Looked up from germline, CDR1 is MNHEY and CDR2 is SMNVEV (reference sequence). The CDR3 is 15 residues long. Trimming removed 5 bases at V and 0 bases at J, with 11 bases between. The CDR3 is CASSTGRGSYNEQFF. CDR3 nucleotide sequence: TGTGCCAGCAGTACAGGGCGGGGCTCCTACAATGAGCAGTTCTTC.

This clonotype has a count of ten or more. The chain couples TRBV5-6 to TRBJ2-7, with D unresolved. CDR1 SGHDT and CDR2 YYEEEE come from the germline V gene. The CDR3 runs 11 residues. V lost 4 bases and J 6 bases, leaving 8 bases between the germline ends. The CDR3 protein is CASSLSIEQYF. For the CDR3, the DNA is TGTGCCAGCAGCCTCAGTATCGAGCAGTACTTC.

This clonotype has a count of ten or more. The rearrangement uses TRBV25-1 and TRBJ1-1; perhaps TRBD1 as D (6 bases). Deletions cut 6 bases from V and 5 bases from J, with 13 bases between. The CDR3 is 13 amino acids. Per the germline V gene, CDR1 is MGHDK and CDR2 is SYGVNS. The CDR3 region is CASSWGGQTEAFF. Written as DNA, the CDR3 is TGTGCCAGCAGCTGGGGGGGGCAGACTGAAGCTTTCTTT.

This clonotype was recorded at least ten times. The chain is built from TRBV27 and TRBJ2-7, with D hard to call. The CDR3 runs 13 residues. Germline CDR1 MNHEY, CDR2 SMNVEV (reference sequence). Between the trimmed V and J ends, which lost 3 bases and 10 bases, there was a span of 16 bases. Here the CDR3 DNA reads TGTGCCAGCAGTTTCGGCGGATTAAGTGTCCAGTACTTC. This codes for CASSFGGLSVQYF.

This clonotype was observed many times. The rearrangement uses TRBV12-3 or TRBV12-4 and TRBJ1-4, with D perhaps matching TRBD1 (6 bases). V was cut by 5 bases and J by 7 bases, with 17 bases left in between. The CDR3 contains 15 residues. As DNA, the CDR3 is TGTGCCAGCAGTCGGGACATTAGATGGAGTGAAAAACTGTTTTTT. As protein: CASSRDIRWSEKLFF.

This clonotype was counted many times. The CDR3 spells CASSLTGTGYGYTF. CDR3 DNA: TGTGCCAGCAGTTTAACCGGGACAGGGTATGGCTACACCTTC. The rearrangement uses TRBV28 and TRBJ1-2, with TRBD1 identical over 9 bases. Germline lookup yields CDR1 MDHEN and CDR2 SYDVKM. CDR3 size: 14 residues. V gave up 2 bases and J gave up 5 bases; unmatched junction bases: 3.

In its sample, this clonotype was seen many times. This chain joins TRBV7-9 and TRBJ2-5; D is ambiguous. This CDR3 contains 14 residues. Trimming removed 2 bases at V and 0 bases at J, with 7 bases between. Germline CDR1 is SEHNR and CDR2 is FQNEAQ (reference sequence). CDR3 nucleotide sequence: TGTGCCAGCAGCTTAAGTGGTTACCAAGAGACCCAGTACTTC. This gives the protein CASSLSGYQETQYF.

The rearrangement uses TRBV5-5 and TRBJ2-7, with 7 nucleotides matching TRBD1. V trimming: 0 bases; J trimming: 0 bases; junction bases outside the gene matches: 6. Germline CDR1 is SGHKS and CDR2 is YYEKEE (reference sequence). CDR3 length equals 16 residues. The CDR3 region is CASSLDRDSPSYEQYF. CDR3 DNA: TGTGCCAGCAGCTTGGACCGGGACAGCCCCTCCTACGAGCAGTACTTC. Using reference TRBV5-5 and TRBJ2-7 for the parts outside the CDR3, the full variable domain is DAGVTQSPTHLIKTRGQQVTLRCSPISGHKSVSWYQQVLGQGPQFIFQYYEKEERGRGNFPDRFSARQFPNYSSELNVNALLLGDSALYLCASSLDRDSPSYEQYFGPGTRLTVT.

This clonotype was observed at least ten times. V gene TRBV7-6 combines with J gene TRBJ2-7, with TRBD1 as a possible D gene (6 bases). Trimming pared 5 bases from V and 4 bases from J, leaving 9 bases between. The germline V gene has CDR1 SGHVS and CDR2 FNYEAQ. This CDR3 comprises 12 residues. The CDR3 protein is CASSAQGYEQYF. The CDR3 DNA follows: TGTGCCAGCAGCGCACAGGGTTACGAGCAGTACTTC.

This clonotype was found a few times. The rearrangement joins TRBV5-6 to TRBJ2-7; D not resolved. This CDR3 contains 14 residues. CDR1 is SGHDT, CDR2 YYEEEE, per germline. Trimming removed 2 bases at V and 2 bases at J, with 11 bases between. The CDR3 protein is CASSLSGVAYEQYF. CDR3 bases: TGTGCCAGCAGCTTATCGGGTGTGGCCTACGAGCAGTACTTC.

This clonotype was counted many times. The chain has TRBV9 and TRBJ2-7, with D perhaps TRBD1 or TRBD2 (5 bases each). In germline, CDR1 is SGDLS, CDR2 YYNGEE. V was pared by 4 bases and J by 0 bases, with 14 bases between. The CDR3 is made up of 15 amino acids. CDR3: CASSPQGGSSYEQYF. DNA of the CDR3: TGTGCCAGCAGCCCCCAGGGTGGGAGCTCCTACGAGCAGTACTTC.

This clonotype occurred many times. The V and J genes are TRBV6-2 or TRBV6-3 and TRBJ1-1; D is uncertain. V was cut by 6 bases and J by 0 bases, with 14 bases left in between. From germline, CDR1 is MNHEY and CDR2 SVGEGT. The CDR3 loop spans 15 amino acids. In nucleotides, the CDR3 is TGTGCCAGCAGCAAACTACCGGCGATGAACACTGAAGCTTTCTTT. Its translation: CASSKLPAMNTEAFF.

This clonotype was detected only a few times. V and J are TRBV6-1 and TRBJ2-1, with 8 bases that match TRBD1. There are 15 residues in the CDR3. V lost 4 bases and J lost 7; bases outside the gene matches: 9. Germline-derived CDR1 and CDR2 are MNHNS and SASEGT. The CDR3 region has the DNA TGTGCCAGCAGTGCGTACGACAGGGGACAGAATGAGCAGTTCTTC. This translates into CASSAYDRGQNEQFF.

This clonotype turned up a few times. CDR3 in DNA: TGTGCCAGCAAGAGGGGGGGCAGCTCTGGGGCCAACGTCCTGACTTTC. It encodes CASKRGGSSGANVLTF. This chain connects TRBV9 to TRBJ2-6, with a possible D match to TRBD2 (7 bases). This CDR3 contains 16 residues. V shed 6 bases and J shed 0 bases, with 13 bases lying between them. Germline assignment: CDR1 SGDLS and CDR2 YYNGEE.

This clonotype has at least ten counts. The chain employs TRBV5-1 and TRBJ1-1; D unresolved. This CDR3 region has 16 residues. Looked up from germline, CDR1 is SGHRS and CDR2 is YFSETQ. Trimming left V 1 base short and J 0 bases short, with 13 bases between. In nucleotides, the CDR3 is TGCGCCAGCAGCTTGTCATTCCAGACCCTGAACACTGAAGCTTTCTTT. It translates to CASSLSFQTLNTEAFF.

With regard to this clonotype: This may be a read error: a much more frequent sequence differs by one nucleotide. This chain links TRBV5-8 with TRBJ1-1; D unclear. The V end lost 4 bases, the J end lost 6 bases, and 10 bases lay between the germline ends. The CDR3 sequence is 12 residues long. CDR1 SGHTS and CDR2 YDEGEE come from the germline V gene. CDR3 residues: CASSPGPSEAFF. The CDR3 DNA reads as TGTGCCAGCAGCCCTGGGCCCTCTGAAGCTTTCTTT. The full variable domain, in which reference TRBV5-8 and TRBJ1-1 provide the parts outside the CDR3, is EAGVTQSPTHLIKTRGQQATLRCSPISGHTSVYWYQQALGLGLQFLLWYDEGEERNRGNFPPRFSGRQFPNYSSELNVNALELEDSALYLCASSPGPSEAFFGQGTRLTVV.

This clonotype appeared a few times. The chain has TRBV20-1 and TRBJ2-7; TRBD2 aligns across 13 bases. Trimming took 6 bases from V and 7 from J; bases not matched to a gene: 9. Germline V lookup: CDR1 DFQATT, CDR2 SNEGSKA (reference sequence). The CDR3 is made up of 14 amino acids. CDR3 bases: TGCAGTGCGAGACTAGCGGGAGGCCTCTGGGAGCAGTACTTC. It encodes CSARLAGGLWEQYF.

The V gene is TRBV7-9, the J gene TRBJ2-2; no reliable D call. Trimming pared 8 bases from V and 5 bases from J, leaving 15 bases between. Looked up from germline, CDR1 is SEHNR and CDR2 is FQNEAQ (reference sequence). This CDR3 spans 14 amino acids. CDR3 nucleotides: TGTGCCAGCTTAGAGGCTCTAGGGACCGGGGAGCTGTTTTTT. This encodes CASLEALGTGELFF.

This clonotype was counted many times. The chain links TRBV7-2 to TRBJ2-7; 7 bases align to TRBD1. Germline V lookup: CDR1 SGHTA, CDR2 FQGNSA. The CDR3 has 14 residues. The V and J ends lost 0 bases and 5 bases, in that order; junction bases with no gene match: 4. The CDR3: CASSLAGQIDEQYF. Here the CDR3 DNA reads TGTGCCAGCAGCTTAGCGGGACAGATCGACGAGCAGTACTTC.

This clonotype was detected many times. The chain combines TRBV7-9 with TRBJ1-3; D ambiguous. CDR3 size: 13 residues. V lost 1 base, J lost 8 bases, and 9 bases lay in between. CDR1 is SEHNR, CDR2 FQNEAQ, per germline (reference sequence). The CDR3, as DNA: TGTGCCAGCAGCTTAGTGGGTTTCGACACCATATATTTT. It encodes CASSLVGFDTIYF.